One T cell receptor beta chain is described in this entry. The sample comes from a study of blood T cell repertoires in COVID-19. Background on the study: T cells, B-cell-depleted T cells, or PBMCs provided the cDNA or gDNA that served as material.

The CDR3 sequence is 16 residues long. CDR1 and CDR2 from the germline V gene are LNHDA and SQIVND (reference sequence). Trimming cost V 3 bases and J 4 bases; bases outside gene matches: 9. Produced via immunoSEQ multiplex PCR; TCRdb's table is partial and in-frame only. The table records 300,000 to 400,000 clones, just over 85% of them present only once. The sample taken for sequencing was PBMCs or T cells enriched from blood (not recorded which). This sequence joins TRBV19 and TRBJ1-2, with 9 positions matching TRBD1. This TCR derives from a woman in her 40s with acute COVID-19. The CDR3 DNA reads TGTGCCAGTAGTATCGGGACAGGGCTTCCCGGCTATGGCTACACCTTC. This sequence encodes CASSIGTGLPGYGYTF.